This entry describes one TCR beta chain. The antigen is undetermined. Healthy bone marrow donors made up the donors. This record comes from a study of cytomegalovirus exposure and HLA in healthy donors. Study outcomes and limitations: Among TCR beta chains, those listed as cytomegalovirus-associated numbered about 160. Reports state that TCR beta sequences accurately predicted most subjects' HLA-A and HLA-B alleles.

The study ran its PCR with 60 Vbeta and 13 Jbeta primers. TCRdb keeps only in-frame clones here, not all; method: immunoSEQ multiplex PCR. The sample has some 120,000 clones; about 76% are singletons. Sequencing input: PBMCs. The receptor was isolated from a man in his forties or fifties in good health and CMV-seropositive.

The CDR3 sequence: CASSRGDITDTQYF. In DNA, the CDR3 is TGCGCCAGCAGCAGAGGGGACATCACAGATACGCAGTATTTT. The chain joins TRBV5-1 to TRBJ2-3; TRBD1 might be the D (6 bases). Trimming stripped 4 bases from V and 2 bases from J, with 11 bases between. This CDR3 has 14 residues. In germline, CDR1 is SGHRS, CDR2 YFSETQ.